This is a list of T cell receptor beta chains from one sample in a study of blood T cell repertoires in COVID-19. The data were produced by immunoSEQ multiplex PCR, yet TCRdb's version contains in-frame clones alone and is incomplete. This sample has approximately 160,000 clones, with more than 60% found just once. Sequenced: peripheral blood. These receptor sequences come from a man between 65 and 85 years old with acute or convalescent COVID-19. The CDR3 runs from the conserved cysteine through the conserved F or W. The order of the fields is D gene, clone size, J gene, V gene, CDR3 length, CDR3 protein, CDR3 DNA. D genes are given only for firm matches. Size is stated for part of the rows, as once, few or many counts, or as a class when the clone is expanded.

TRBD2,few,TRBJ2-2,TRBV7-6,15,CASSGTSGNTGELFF,TGTGCCAGCAGCGGTACTAGCGGGAACACCGGGGAGCTGTTTTTT
NA,NA,TRBJ1-6,TRBV6-5,15,CASSYSFVLSGAVHF,TGTGCCAGCAGTTACTCGTTTGTATTATCTGGGGCCGTCCACTTT
NA,NA,TRBJ2-2,TRBV28,14,CASSLKQGAGELFF,TGTGCCAGCAGTTTAAAACAGGGAGCCGGGGAGCTGTTTTTT
NA,NA,TRBJ2-1,TRBV5-4,15,CASSLVLATNNEQFF,TGTGCCAGCAGCTTGGTGCTAGCGACCAACAATGAGCAGTTCTTC
TRBD2,NA,TRBJ2-4,TRBV4-2,15,CASSFAGTSQNIQYF,TGTGCCAGCAGCTTCGCCGGGACTAGCCAAAACATTCAGTACTTC
NA,NA,TRBJ1-1,TRBV6-5,15,CASSFRVSATAEAFF,TGTGCCAGCAGTTTTCGGGTCTCGGCAACCGCTGAAGCTTTCTTT
TRBD1,NA,TRBJ2-3,TRBV7-2,14,CASRGTGGPDTQYF,TGTGCCAGCAGGGGGACAGGGGGGCCAGATACGCAGTATTTT
NA,NA,TRBJ2-1,TRBV28,11,CASSLTREQFF,TGTGCCAGCAGTCTGACTAGAGAGCAGTTCTTC
NA,NA,TRBJ1-6,TRBV6-5,15,CASISTVDSGYPLHF,TGTGCCAGCATCTCGACTGTGGACAGCGGTTATCCCCTCCACTTT
TRBD2,NA,TRBJ2-7,TRBV10-3,14,CASRDGTRGDEQYF,TGTGCCTCAAGGGATGGGACTAGGGGCGACGAGCAGTACTTC
TRBD1,few,TRBJ2-5,TRBV11-2,15,CASSPLGTGKETQYF,TGTGCCAGCAGCCCCCTGGGGACAGGGAAAGAGACCCAGTACTTC
NA,once,TRBJ1-4,TRBV11-3,16,CASSLVWSPTNEKLFF,TGTGCCAGCAGCTTAGTTTGGAGTCCAACTAATGAAAAACTGTTTTTT
NA,many,TRBJ1-4,TRBV4-2,16,CASSQAVRGTNEKLFF,TGTGCCAGCAGCCAAGCGGTCAGGGGCACTAATGAAAAACTGTTTTTT
NA,NA,TRBJ2-7,TRBV14,14,CASSQTGLWYEQYF,TGTGCCAGCAGCCAAACGGGACTTTGGTACGAGCAGTACTTC
TRBD1,NA,TRBJ1-3,TRBV3-1/TRBV3-2,16,CASSRGQGAPGNTIYF,TGTGCCAGCAGCCGAGGACAGGGGGCGCCCGGAAACACCATATATTTT
TRBD1,NA,TRBJ1-2,TRBV30,16,CAWRPPGQGGFFGYTF,TGTGCCTGGAGACCTCCGGGACAGGGAGGGTTTTTTGGCTACACCTTC
NA,NA,TRBJ2-2,TRBV28,15,CASSLGGENTGELFF,TGTGCCAGCAGTTTAGGCGGGGAGAACACCGGGGAGCTGTTTTTT
TRBD2,NA,TRBJ2-1,TRBV27,15,CASSSLAGSYNEQFF,TGTGCCAGCAGCTCACTAGCGGGGTCCTACAATGAGCAGTTCTTC
TRBD1,NA,TRBJ2-1,TRBV19,15,CASSMWGQAYNEQFF,TGTGCCAGTAGTATGTGGGGACAGGCCTACAATGAGCAGTTCTTC
NA,NA,TRBJ1-5,TRBV2,16,CASGGGRGGSNQPQHF,TGTGCCAGTGGTGGGGGGAGAGGCGGTAGCAATCAGCCCCAGCATTTT
TRBD1,few,TRBJ1-1,TRBV27,13,CASHRQGLSEAFF,TGTGCCAGCCACCGACAGGGCCTGTCAGAAGCTTTCTTT
TRBD2,NA,TRBJ2-2,TRBV10-3,17,CAIQDIAGGSNTGELFF,TGTGCCATCCAAGACATAGCGGGGGGTTCGAACACCGGGGAGCTGTTTTTT
NA,NA,TRBJ2-7,TRBV24-1,19,CATSDLLGRSRTEAYEQYF,TGTGCCACCAGTGATTTGCTTGGTCGGAGCCGGACAGAGGCCTACGAGCAGTACTTC
TRBD2,NA,TRBJ2-5,TRBV19,18,CASSTQQRERGSRETQYF,TGTGCCAGTAGTACCCAACAACGCGAGCGGGGGAGTCGAGAGACCCAGTACTTC
NA,NA,TRBJ1-2,TRBV19,12,CASKRDHYGYTF,TGTGCCAGTAAGCGGGACCACTATGGCTACACCTTC
NA,NA,TRBJ2-1,TRBV5-4,14,CASSVFGTRGEQFF,TGTGCCAGCAGCGTGTTCGGGACTCGAGGGGAGCAGTTCTTC
TRBD2,NA,TRBJ2-7,TRBV7-2,15,CASGIGGTNSYEQYF,TGTGCCAGCGGGATAGGTGGGACTAACTCCTACGAGCAGTACTTC
TRBD2,NA,TRBJ2-2,TRBV30,13,CAWITSGAGELFF,TGTGCCTGGATCACTAGCGGGGCCGGGGAGCTGTTTTTT
NA,NA,TRBJ1-1,TRBV5-6,12,CASSTGQTEAFF,TGTGCCAGCAGCACGGGACAAACTGAAGCTTTCTTT
TRBD2,NA,TRBJ2-5,TRBV7-2,17,CASSLALLAGGGETQYF,TGTGCCAGCAGCTTAGCGCTGTTAGCCGGGGGGGGAGAGACCCAGTACTTC
NA,few,TRBJ2-7,TRBV11-2,14,CASSLIRSSYEQYF,TGTGCCAGCAGCTTAATAAGGAGCTCCTACGAGCAGTACTTC
TRBD2,once,TRBJ2-1,TRBV20-1,16,CSASGSGRGFYNEQFF,TGCAGTGCTAGTGGAAGCGGGAGGGGATTCTACAATGAGCAGTTCTTC
NA,NA,TRBJ1-3,TRBV15,15,CATSRVTVSGNTIYF,TGTGCCACCAGCAGAGTGACAGTCTCTGGAAACACCATATATTTT
NA,once,TRBJ2-7,TRBV28,14,CASSHPGVQREQYF,TGTGCCAGCAGTCATCCCGGGGTCCAAAGGGAGCAGTACTTC
NA,NA,TRBJ2-1,TRBV7-3,15,CASSFTAGTYNEQFF,TGTGCCAGCAGCTTCACGGCGGGAACCTACAATGAGCAGTTCTTC
NA,NA,TRBJ1-3,TRBV13,16,CASSLGQLTGGDTIYF,TGTGCCAGCAGCTTAGGCCAATTAACGGGGGGCGACACCATATATTTT
NA,once,TRBJ1-6,TRBV27,14,CASSFTVTNSPLHF,TGTGCCAGCAGTTTCACAGTTACTAATTCACCCCTCCACTTT
TRBD1,NA,TRBJ1-5,TRBV19,13,CASSLQGNQPQHF,TGTGCCAGTAGTTTACAGGGGAATCAGCCCCAGCATTTT
TRBD1,NA,TRBJ2-5,TRBV6-5,15,CASSYPGQQKETQYF,TGTGCCAGCAGTTACCCGGGACAGCAAAAAGAGACCCAGTACTTC
NA,few,TRBJ2-7,TRBV30,12,CAGGQKTYEQYF,TGTGCCGGTGGACAGAAGACCTACGAGCAGTACTTC
TRBD1,NA,TRBJ1-5,TRBV28,15,CASSKDRGNYQPQHF,TGTGCCAGCAGCAAGGACAGGGGGAATTATCAGCCCCAGCATTTT
TRBD2,NA,TRBJ2-2,TRBV9,15,CASSAGGAGTGELFF,TGTGCCAGCAGCGCCGGGGGGGCCGGGACCGGGGAGCTGTTTTTT
TRBD1,once,TRBJ1-2,TRBV14,15,CASSLRWTGNYGYTF,TGTGCCAGCAGCCTGCGTTGGACAGGAAACTATGGCTACACCTTC
NA,once,TRBJ1-1,TRBV14,13,CASSQEGGTEAFF,TGTGCCAGCAGCCAAGAGGGGGGCACTGAAGCTTTCTTT
NA,NA,TRBJ1-2,TRBV18,19,CASSPPGVLQGSINYGYTF,TGTGCCAGCTCACCACCGGGGGTCTTACAGGGTTCGATCAACTATGGCTACACCTTC
TRBD1,NA,TRBJ1-1,TRBV6-5,15,CASSPPRDRNTEAFF,TGTGCCAGCAGTCCCCCCAGGGACAGGAACACTGAAGCTTTCTTT
TRBD1,NA,TRBJ2-4,TRBV24-1,14,CATSDDRGPNIQYF,TGTGCCACCAGTGATGACAGGGGTCCAAACATTCAGTACTTC
TRBD2,NA,TRBJ2-2,TRBV7-9,15,CASNPGLAGTGELFF,TGTGCCAGCAACCCGGGACTAGCGGGAACCGGGGAGCTGTTTTTT
NA,NA,TRBJ1-2,TRBV5-1,15,CASSLTRQAYYGYTF,TGCGCCAGCAGCTTGACACGACAGGCATACTATGGCTACACCTTC
TRBD2,NA,TRBJ2-7,TRBV27,14,CAVKPGGRAYEQYF,TGTGCCGTCAAGCCTGGGGGGAGGGCCTACGAGCAGTACTTC
TRBD2,NA,TRBJ2-3,TRBV7-9,16,CASSLGTSGSTDTQYF,TGTGCCAGCAGCTTAGGCACTAGCGGGAGCACAGATACGCAGTATTTT
TRBD1,NA,TRBJ1-2,TRBV10-2,13,CASTPTGEYGYTF,TGCGCCAGCACTCCCACAGGGGAATATGGCTACACCTTC
TRBD1,NA,TRBJ1-6,TRBV3-1/TRBV3-2,21,CASSQEVRDSEKSSYNSPLHF,TGTGCCAGCAGCCAAGAGGTCCGGGACAGTGAAAAGAGCTCCTATAATTCACCCCTCCACTTT
TRBD1,NA,TRBJ1-1,TRBV5-6,12,CASRRQGTEAFF,TGTGCCAGCAGGCGACAGGGGACTGAAGCTTTCTTT
NA,NA,TRBJ2-5,TRBV7-7,13,CASSGGLEKTQYF,TGTGCTAGCAGCGGAGGGTTAGAAAAGACCCAGTACTTC
NA,NA,TRBJ2-7,TRBV4-2,14,CASSQEQNSYEQYF,TGTGCCAGCAGCCAAGAACAGAACTCCTACGAGCAGTACTTC